Listed here is a single T cell receptor (beta chain). Its cognate antigen has yet to be identified. Base qualities are not recorded, but no much larger clone differs from it by a single base. Every donor in the study was a healthy Caucasian. Three pairs of female monozygotic twins, all aged roughly 18 to 29 years, were included in the twin cohort. Positive isolation kits from Invitrogen were used to isolate CD4+ and CD8+ T cell populations. The CDR3 measures 13 amino acids from cysteine to valine. Only the CDR3 region is kept as DNA, spanning 39 bases read in frame from base 1. V loses 2 bases of germline sequence and J loses 2 bases, and the interval between the two ends is 7 bases. CDR1 MDHEN and CDR2 SYDVKM are derived from the germline V gene. The library was made by 5' RACE. The data were produced on an Illumina HiSeq 2000. Template switching added a universal primer binding site, and the final cDNA carried a unique molecular identifier that allowed TCR cDNA molecules to be counted accurately. Specific primers in the conserved constant-segment region were used to synthesize first-strand cDNA for TCR alpha and beta chains. To control for contamination, each cDNA library was double barcoded with a SMART-Mk sample barcode plus Illumina barcodes. TruSeq adapter sequences along with Illumina sample barcodes were introduced in two successive PCR steps. The Illumina HiSeq platform was used with custom primers to sequence TCR alpha and beta cDNA libraries. The original pipeline was this. Raw reads were processed with MiGEC to extract unique molecular identifiers, and MiXCR was used to determine CDR3 positions. For each individual, recombination models were inferred using an EM algorithm with the repgenHMM and IGoR tools. The tcR package in R was used for shared clonotype analysis, with sharing normalized by the product of cloneset sizes. Out-of-frame nonproductive sequences were analyzed to study raw recombination free of thymic and clonal selection effects. TCRdb ran its own pipeline on the public reads, namely fastp trimming at Q25 and MiXCR clone calling, and kept in-frame beta chains. Each CDR3 protein gets just one entry, which takes the most common genes and DNA from the rows behind it. The V and J calls were not made by the authors but by TCRdb's processing. The sample table lists about 550,000 distinct CDR3 sequences, about a fifth of them with a count of one. Approximately 0.49% of the sample rests with the top ten.

This sample was included in a study of identical twins (TCRdb year 2016). About the study as a whole: TCR alpha and beta repertoires from monozygotic twins, unrelated adults of various ages and cord blood were deep-sequenced to test whether fetal clonotypes persist. To rule out contamination, the twin experiments were replicated at different times with different library preparation protocols. The study at large found these results: Because the same donors could not be followed over many years, the conclusions depended on cross-sectional statistical analysis. Zero-insertion analyses could be partly confounded by invariant T cells such as MAIT and iNKT, though diverse VJ usage argued against such confounding for most clonotypes. Abundant cord blood beta clonotypes had fewer insertions, young adult naive repertoires showed a similar but weaker trend, and memory repertoires showed no such trend. In monozygotic twins, recombination models systematically underestimated out-of-frame TCR alpha sharing, but the models matched the sharing seen between unrelated individuals. A weaker excess of twin sharing was found in beta out-of-frame sequences because the signal-to-noise ratio was lowered by fewer shared sequences. Compared with coincidental sharing between unrelated individuals, out-of-frame TCR alpha sequences shared between twins showed an excess of sequences with low generation probability.

These data were likewise used in another study, on yellow fever vaccine responses in identical twins. The second publication reports: The T cell response to vaccination in identical twins was reported by the authors to appear partly convergent and partly personalized. Focusing on identical twins, the study followed the T cell clones that responded to the vaccine, and did so with precision.

Recombination connected TRBV28 to TRBJ2-7, with the D gene uncertain. The source material was CD4+ T cells sorted from blood. The TCR originated in a woman aged 18-29 years in good health. This receptor has the CDR3 CASSLARAYEQYV. The DNA sequence is as follows: TGTGCCAGCAGTTTAGCCAGAGCCTACGAGCAGTACGTC.